The 29 T cell receptor beta chains listed next were all sequenced from one sample in a study of blood T cell repertoires in COVID-19. Assay: immunoSEQ multiplex PCR; the TCRdb copy retains only in-frame clones and omits some. The table has about 130,000 clones, 79% seen once; the top ten hold 37%. The sample was peripheral blood. These receptors all stem from a man in his forties with active or convalescent COVID-19.

The rearrangement links TRBV6-2 or TRBV6-3 to TRBJ2-1, with 8 bases aligning to TRBD1. Germline values: CDR1 MNHEY, CDR2 SVGEGT. J was trimmed by 2 bases and V by 4 bases; bases with no gene match: 13. This CDR3 is built from 18 residues. Here the CDR3 reads CASSFHVSTGVAYNEQFF. CDR3 DNA sequence: TGTGCCAGCAGTTTCCACGTCTCGACAGGGGTTGCCTACAATGAGCAGTTCTTC.

This clone occurred once. The V call is TRBV27, the J call TRBJ2-1; 8 bases align to TRBD2. The CDR3 has 15 amino acids. Germline values: CDR1 MNHEY, CDR2 SMNVEV (reference sequence). Unmatched junction bases numbered 7, after V lost 1 base and J lost 8 bases. The CDR3, as DNA: TGTGCCAGCAGTTTATATCGGGGGGGCTGGGATGAGCAGTTCTTC. Translation gives CASSLYRGGWDEQFF.

The rearrangement joins TRBV27 to TRBJ2-2; tentatively, D is TRBD2 (7 bases). Germline CDR1 MNHEY, CDR2 SMNVEV (reference sequence). The length of the CDR3 is 15 residues. V lost 6 bases and J lost 4, with 15 bases in between. Written as DNA, the CDR3 is TGTGCCAGCAGGGGGGGGCCAATTACCACCGGGGAGCTGTTTTTT. It yields the protein CASRGGPITTGELFF.

The J gene is TRBJ2-3, the V gene TRBV6-2 or TRBV6-3, with 11 bases fitting TRBD2. The V gene's germline CDR1 is MNHEY and CDR2 SVGEGT. V shed 0 bases, J shed 5 bases, and the junction held 7 bases outside the gene matches. The CDR3 is 17 amino acids. The DNA of the CDR3 is TGTGCCAGCAGTTACTCACTTAGCGGGGGGGCTGTAGATACGCAGTATTTT. Protein product: CASSYSLSGGAVDTQYF.

The V and J genes are TRBV24-1 and TRBJ2-1, with 9 nucleotides matching TRBD2. V dropped 4 bases and J dropped 9; count of bases not matched to a gene: 6. Germline CDR1 reads KGHDR; CDR2 reads SFDVKD. The CDR3 contains 14 residues. The DNA for the CDR3 is TGTGCCACCAGTGAACCGGGACTAGCTATTGAGCAGTTCTTC. As protein: CATSEPGLAIEQFF.

This rearrangement joins TRBV4-2 to TRBJ2-2; TRBD2 agrees at 7 bases. Trimming removed 4 bases from V and 5 bases from J; junction bases left unmatched: 4. This CDR3 has 14 residues. The V gene's germline CDR1 is LGHNA and CDR2 YNFKEQ. The CDR3 here is CASSPSGWTGELFF. CDR3 bases: TGTGCCAGCAGCCCTAGCGGATGGACCGGGGAGCTGTTTTTT.

The chain joins TRBV5-6 to TRBJ1-3, with TRBD1 matching 12 bases. This CDR3 region has 19 residues. V trimming: 0 bases; J trimming: 0 bases; junction bases outside the gene matches: 7. CDR1 is SGHDT and CDR2 is YYEEEE in the germline V gene. The CDR3 region is CASSLAGQGAPPSGNTIYF. For the CDR3, the DNA is TGTGCCAGCAGCTTGGCGGGACAGGGGGCACCCCCCTCTGGAAACACCATATATTTT.

The chain combines TRBV13 with TRBJ1-2, with 8 bases lining up with TRBD1. Per germline, CDR1 PRHDT and CDR2 FYEKMQ (reference sequence). J gave up 7 bases and V 0 bases, and 4 bases lay outside the gene matches. This CDR3 contains 14 residues. Here the CDR3 reads CASSLGQGAGGYTF. CDR3 bases: TGTGCCAGCAGCTTAGGGCAGGGGGCAGGTGGCTACACCTTC.

This rearrangement joins TRBV5-6 to TRBJ1-6, with TRBD1 identical over 7 bases. The germline V gene encodes CDR1 SGHDT and CDR2 YYEEEE. The CDR3 runs to 15 residues. V gave up 4 bases and J gave up 10 bases; unmatched junction bases: 11. The CDR3 is CASSVHRGGGSPLHF. In DNA form, the CDR3 reads TGTGCCAGCAGCGTACACAGGGGAGGAGGCTCACCCCTCCACTTT. Full variable domain (outside the CDR3, taken from reference TRBV5-6 and TRBJ1-6): DAGVTQSPTHLIKTRGQQVTLRCSPKSGHDTVSWYQQALGQGPQFIFQYYEEEERQRGNFPDRFSGHQFPNYSSELNVNALLLGDSALYLCASSVHRGGGSPLHFGNGTRLTVT.

This clone appeared once. The chain recombines TRBV11-2 with TRBJ2-2; 7 bases line up with TRBD2. J was trimmed by 6 bases and V by 4 bases; bases with no gene match: 11. CDR3 length: 16 residues. Germline CDR1 is SGHAT and CDR2 is FQNNGV. The CDR3 spells CASSSIAGKAAGELFF. The CDR3 nucleotides read TGTGCCAGCAGCTCGATAGCGGGCAAAGCCGCCGGGGAGCTGTTTTTT.

This clone was counted a few times. The chain couples TRBV7-2 to TRBJ1-5, with D possibly matching TRBD1 (5 bases). Trimming pared 1 base from V and 4 bases from J, leaving 14 bases between. Per germline, CDR1 SGHTA and CDR2 FQGNSA. The CDR3 spans 16 residues. CDR3 coding DNA: TGTGCCAGCAGCTTAGTCCAGGGTCTACTGAATCAGCCCCAGCATTTT. This codes for CASSLVQGLLNQPQHF.

V is TRBV6-5 and J is TRBJ2-3; perhaps TRBD2 as D (6 bases). The germline V gene encodes CDR1 MNHEY and CDR2 SVGAGI. V dropped 2 bases and J dropped 7 bases, with 16 bases sitting between them. This CDR3 region has 15 residues. CDR3 in amino acids: CASSYRRGDENTQYF. The CDR3, as DNA: TGTGCCAGCAGTTACCGGAGGGGAGATGAAAATACGCAGTATTTT.

This clone has only one observation. The gene calls are TRBV28 and TRBJ1-3; unclear D gene. The CDR3 spans 14 residues. The germline gives CDR1 MDHEN, CDR2 SYDVKM. Trimming removed 7 bases from V and 1 base from J, with 11 bases in between. The CDR3 is CASMLEISGNTIYF. The CDR3 bases are TGTGCCAGCATGCTGGAGATTTCTGGAAACACCATATATTTT. Using reference TRBV28 and TRBJ1-3 for the parts outside the CDR3, the full variable domain is DVKVTQSSRYLVKRTGEKVFLECVQDMDHENMFWYRQDPGLGLRLIYFSYDVKMKEKGDIPEGYSVSREKKERFSLILESASTNQTSMYLCASMLEISGNTIYFGEGSWLTVV.

The chain links TRBV11-3 to TRBJ1-2, with TRBD1 matching 7 bases. V lost 4 bases, J lost 3 bases, and 11 bases stayed unmatched. Per the germline V gene, CDR1 is SGHNT and CDR2 is YENEEA. The CDR3 is made up of 16 amino acids. The CDR3, as DNA: TGTGCCAGCAGCTCTTCCGGGACAGAAAGTGACTATGGCTACACCTTC. Translated: CASSSSGTESDYGYTF.

The chain is built from TRBV9 and TRBJ2-3; TRBD2 matches at 8 bases. V gave up 3 bases and J gave up 1 base; unmatched junction bases: 10. Per the germline V gene, CDR1 is SGDLS and CDR2 is YYNGEE. This CDR3 has 17 residues. The CDR3 coding sequence is TGTGCCAGCAGCGCCGGGAGGGCAGGCCAGGGCACAGATACGCAGTATTTT. This codes for CASSAGRAGQGTDTQYF.

The chain is built from TRBV2 and TRBJ1-6, with a weak D call TRBD1 (6 bases). Germline V gene sequence: CDR1 SNHLY, CDR2 FYNNEI. The CDR3 runs to 14 residues. Deletions cut 11 bases from V and 0 bases from J, with 11 bases between. The DNA of the CDR3 is TGTGCCGGGGGCCGGAGCTCCTATAATTCACCCCTCCACTTT. As protein: CAGGRSSYNSPLHF.

The chain links TRBV11-2 to TRBJ1-2, with a weak D call TRBD1 (5 bases). From germline, CDR1 is SGHAT and CDR2 FQNNGV. The length of the CDR3 is 12 residues. Trimming took off 6 bases at V and 4 bases at J, with 9 bases between the two ends. CDR3 region: CASRTEFYGYTF. CDR3 sequence (DNA): TGTGCCAGCAGGACAGAGTTCTATGGCTACACCTTC.

In DNA form, the CDR3 reads TGTGCCAGCAGCCAGGGTATTGGTAACTATGGCTACACCTTC. Its protein is CASSQGIGNYGYTF. The rearrangement uses TRBV5-5 and TRBJ1-2, with D possibly TRBD1 on 5 matching bases. The germline CDR1 and CDR2 sequences are SGHKS and YYEKEE (reference sequence). CDR3 length equals 14 residues. The germline V and J ends were trimmed by 4 bases and 1 base, with 11 bases remaining between them. The entire variable domain, with the rest obtained from reference TRBV5-5 and TRBJ1-2, is as follows: DAGVTQSPTHLIKTRGQQVTLRCSPISGHKSVSWYQQVLGQGPQFIFQYYEKEERGRGNFPDRFSARQFPNYSSELNVNALLLGDSALYLCASSQGIGNYGYTFGSGTRLTVV.

This chain joins TRBV2 and TRBJ1-5; D might be TRBD1 (5 bases). Per germline, CDR1 SNHLY and CDR2 FYNNEI. V lost 4 bases and J 2 bases, leaving 6 bases between the germline ends. The length of the CDR3 is 13 residues. Here the CDR3 reads CASSVGGNQPQHF. Written as DNA, the CDR3 is TGTGCCAGCAGTGTAGGGGGCAATCAGCCCCAGCATTTT.

This chain connects TRBV3-1 (or the pseudogene TRBV3-2) to TRBJ1-1, with TRBD1 identical over 8 bases. Germline V gene sequence: CDR1 LGHDT, CDR2 YNNKEL (reference sequence). The CDR3 totals 15 residues. V lost 3 bases and J lost 1; bases outside the gene matches: 4. The CDR3 region is CASSHRTGRNTEAFF. As DNA, the CDR3 is TGTGCCAGCAGCCACCGGACAGGGAGGAACACTGAAGCTTTCTTT.

The gene calls are TRBV11-3 and TRBJ2-2; tentatively, D is TRBD1 (5 bases). The CDR3 runs 15 residues. The germline gives CDR1 SGHNT, CDR2 YENEEA. Trimming stripped 4 bases from V and 0 bases from J, with 9 bases between. CDR3 region: CASSYGRANTGELFF. The DNA for the CDR3 is TGTGCCAGCAGCTATGGCAGGGCGAACACCGGGGAGCTGTTTTTT. Variable domain in full (rest from reference TRBV11-3 and TRBJ2-2): EAGVVQSPRYKIIEKKQPVAFWCNPISGHNTLYWYLQNLGQGPELLIRYENEEAVDDSQLPKDRFSAERLKGVDSTLKIQPAELGDSAVYLCASSYGRANTGELFFGEGSRLTVL.

The chain joins TRBV7-9 to TRBJ2-2; 7 bases align to TRBD1. Germline-derived CDR1 and CDR2 are SEHNR and FQNEAQ (reference sequence). The V gene end was trimmed by 5 bases and the J gene end by 4 bases; junction bases not matched to a gene: 4. The CDR3 totals 14 residues. CDR3 sequence: CASSNRTGTGELFF. The CDR3 bases are TGTGCCAGCAGCAACCGGACAGGCACCGGGGAGCTGTTTTTT. The variable domain in full, completed from reference TRBV7-9 and TRBJ2-2, reads DTGVSQNPRHKITKRGQNVTFRCDPISEHNRLYWYRQTLGQGPEFLTYFQNEAQLEKSRLLSDRFSAERPKGSFSTLEIQRTEQGDSAMYLCASSNRTGTGELFFGEGSRLTVL.

The chain couples TRBV24-1 to TRBJ2-3, with TRBD2 matching 8 bases. CDR1 and CDR2 from the germline V gene are KGHDR and SFDVKD. The CDR3 is 16 residues long. V lost 2 bases to trimming and J lost 5 bases; unmatched junction nucleotides: 8. The CDR3 protein is CATSDSAGLGGDTQYF. CDR3 nucleotide sequence: TGTGCCACCAGTGATTCCGCGGGACTAGGAGGAGATACGCAGTATTTT.

The rearrangement links TRBV19 to TRBJ1-1, with 7 positions matching TRBD1. Germline V gene lookup returns CDR1 LNHDA and CDR2 SQIVND (reference sequence). This CDR3 region has 15 residues. V shed 4 bases and J 4 bases; nucleotides not matched to a gene: 9. The chain's CDR3 is CASSTRQGVGTEAFF. CDR3 nucleotide sequence: TGTGCCAGTAGTACCCGACAGGGAGTGGGCACTGAAGCTTTCTTT. Full variable domain (rest looked up from reference TRBV19 and TRBJ1-1): DGGITQSPKYLFRKEGQNVTLSCEQNLNHDAMYWYRQDPGQGLRLIYYSQIVNDFQKGDIAEGYSVSREKKESFPLTVTSAQKNPTAFYLCASSTRQGVGTEAFFGQGTRLTVV.

The chain employs TRBV27 and TRBJ1-1; 7 bases match TRBD1. J gave up 0 bases and V 6 bases, and 10 bases lay outside the gene matches. Germline CDR1 is MNHEY and CDR2 is SMNVEV (reference sequence). The CDR3 runs to 16 residues. CDR3 nucleotide sequence: TGTGCCAGCAGCTGGGACAGTTCTTTTCTGAACACTGAAGCTTTCTTT. Translated: CASSWDSSFLNTEAFF.

This clone was seen a single time. This chain joins TRBV7-7 and TRBJ1-3, with TRBD1 as a possible D gene (6 bases). V lost 5 bases and J lost 4, with 12 bases in between. CDR1 is SSHAT and CDR2 is FNYEAQ in the germline V gene (reference sequence). This CDR3 is 14 amino acids long. The CDR3 loop reads CASSQGQLGNTIYF. The CDR3 DNA sequence: TGTGCCAGCAGCCAGGGACAATTGGGAAACACCATATATTTT.

The CDR3 spells CASSSDFTQQFF. The CDR3 DNA reads as TGTGCCAGCAGCTCCGACTTTACCCAGCAGTTCTTC. This rearrangement joins TRBV5-5 to TRBJ2-1; no clear D gene. CDR3 length equals 12 residues. The ends were cut back, 3 bases at V and 11 bases at J, with 12 bases in the middle. The germline V gene has CDR1 SGHKS and CDR2 YYEKEE (reference sequence).

CDR3 amino acids: CASSSAGTVTNYGYTF. For the CDR3, the DNA is TGTGCCAGCAGTTCTGCCGGGACAGTCACTAACTATGGCTACACCTTC. This chain connects TRBV7-2 to TRBJ1-2, with 7 bases matching TRBD1. The CDR3 has 16 amino acids. The V gene end was trimmed by 6 bases and the J gene end by 0 bases; junction bases not matched to a gene: 10. Germline V gene sequence: CDR1 SGHTA, CDR2 FQGNSA.

The chain employs TRBV5-1 and TRBJ1-1; D perhaps matches TRBD1 (5 bases). Germline V gene sequence: CDR1 SGHRS, CDR2 YFSETQ. V was pared by 3 bases and J by 0 bases, with 9 bases between. CDR3 length: 14 residues. CDR3 coding DNA: TGCGCCAGCAGCTCCGACAGCTTGAACACTGAAGCTTTCTTT. Protein: CASSSDSLNTEAFF.